This T cell receptor (beta chain) emerged from a study of T cells after yellow fever vaccination (dated by TCRdb to between 2019 and 2020). Concerning the study at large: The SMART-Seq v4 Ultra Low Input RNA kit was used to prepare libraries from fractions with low cell numbers. Bulk TCR alpha and beta repertoires were sequenced longitudinally to track T-cell clones before and after primary and booster YFV17D yellow fever vaccination. Two healthy male donors made up the cohort, one aged 18 to 29 years and the other aged 30 to 40 years. Bulk PBMC replicates and cell subsets were isolated from blood drawn at multiple timepoints before and after both primary and secondary immunization. On the study overall, not on this receptor specifically: Because abundant contaminating clonotypes from the bulk population could be contained in FACS-sorted repertoires, computational filtering was required. The secondary T-cell response was weaker than the primary response but faster, peaking on day 5 instead of day 15. After the booster, most clones that had expanded after primary vaccination were detected again (around 96% of CD4 and under 90% of CD8), suggesting broad maintenance of memory. A small share of clonotypes was detected in both CD4 and CD8 compartments, with the overlap likely arising from convergent recombination. The study included only a couple of donors, which limits how far the findings can be generalized.

In the germline V gene (reference sequence), CDR1 corresponds to SEHNR and CDR2 to FQNEAQ. V and J are truncated by 6 bases and 0 bases respectively, leaving an intervening sequence of 18 bases. Spanning cysteine to phenylalanine, the CDR3 consists of 17 amino acids. Only the CDR3 DNA stays, 51 bases, in frame from base 1. Synthesis of TCR cDNA relied on 5'RACE template switching, a step that introduced a universal primer site along with unique molecular identifiers. Priming of cDNA synthesis was performed from both the TCR alpha and TCR beta constant segments. Library amplification used two PCR steps, and the second PCR step added sample barcodes and sequencing adapters. Sequencing of libraries was done on Illumina HiSeq 2500 (2x100 bp) or NovaSeq (2x150 bp). The study's own analysis went as follows. MIGEC was used to demultiplex reads and collapse the reads into UMI consensus sequences, and MiXCR was used for V(D)J alignment. Using edgeR on replicate PBMC samples, clonotypes were called vaccine-responding if FDR was below 0.01 and the log2 fold change was above 5 up to day 15. CD4 or CD8 identity was assigned to each bulk clonotype according to whether the clonotype was present at higher abundance in the sequenced CD4 repertoire or the sequenced CD8 repertoire. TCRdb passed the public sequencing reads through fastp at Q25 and MiXCR, retaining productive beta sequences. Merged by CDR3 protein, the rows form single entries marked with the most common genes and DNA. The V and J calls, along with clone size, are taken from TCRdb and not from the paper's own processing. Present in this sample are 300,000 to 400,000 distinct CDR3 sequences, 8.7% of which were seen just once. The top ten constitute about a sixth of the sample.

A word on this clonotype: Its recognized antigen is unknown. No much larger clone exists at a distance of one base, and base qualities are not known.

The treatment or condition label of this sample denotes: live attenuated yellow fever vaccine strain. At each blood-draw timepoint, two biological replicates of bulk PBMCs were obtained. A standard Ficoll-Paque protocol was used to isolate PBMCs from peripheral blood. TriZol was used to extract RNA from bulk PBMCs, from CD4 and CD8 fractions, and from dextramer-positive and dextramer-negative fractions. Here the sequenced sample was PBMCs, taken on the day of the first yellow fever vaccination. The origin of this receptor is a man aged 18 to 29 who received the YFV17D yellow fever vaccine. The chain is made from TRBV7-9 and TRBJ2-1, with TRBD2 tentatively as D gene (6 bases match). The CDR3: CASSPSRGMSSYNEQFF. The nucleotide sequence reads as follows: TGTGCCAGCAGTCCCTCCCGGGGGATGAGCTCCTACAATGAGCAGTTCTTC.